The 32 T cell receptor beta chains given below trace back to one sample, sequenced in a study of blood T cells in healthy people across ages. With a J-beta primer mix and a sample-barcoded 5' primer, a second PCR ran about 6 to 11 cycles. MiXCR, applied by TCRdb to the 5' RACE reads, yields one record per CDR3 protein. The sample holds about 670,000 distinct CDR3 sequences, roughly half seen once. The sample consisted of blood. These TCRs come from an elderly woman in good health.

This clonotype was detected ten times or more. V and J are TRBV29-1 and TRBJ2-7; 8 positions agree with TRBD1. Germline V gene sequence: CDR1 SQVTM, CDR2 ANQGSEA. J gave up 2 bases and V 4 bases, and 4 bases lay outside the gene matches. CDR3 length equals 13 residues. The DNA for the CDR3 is TGCAGCGTTGGGACAGGGCCTACCTACGAGCAGTACTTC. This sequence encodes CSVGTGPTYEQYF.

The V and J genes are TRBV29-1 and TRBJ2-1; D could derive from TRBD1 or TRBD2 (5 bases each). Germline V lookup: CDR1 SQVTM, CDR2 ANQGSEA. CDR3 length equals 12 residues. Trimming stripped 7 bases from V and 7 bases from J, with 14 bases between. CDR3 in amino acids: CSGDGGVNEQFF. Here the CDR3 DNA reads TGCAGCGGGGATGGGGGAGTAAATGAGCAGTTCTTC.

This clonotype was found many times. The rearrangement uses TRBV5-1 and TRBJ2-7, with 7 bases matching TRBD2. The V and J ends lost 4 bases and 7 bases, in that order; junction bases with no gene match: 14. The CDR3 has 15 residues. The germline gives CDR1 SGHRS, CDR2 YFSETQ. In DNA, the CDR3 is TGCGCCAGCAGCACCACCGGGACTACGTTATGGGAGCAGTACTTC. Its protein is CASSTTGTTLWEQYF.

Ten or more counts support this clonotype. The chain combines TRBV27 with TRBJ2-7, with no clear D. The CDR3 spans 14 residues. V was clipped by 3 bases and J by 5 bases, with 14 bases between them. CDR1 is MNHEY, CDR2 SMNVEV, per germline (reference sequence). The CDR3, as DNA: TGTGCCAGCAGTTTCAGTAGACATAGCAACGAGCAGTACTTC. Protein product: CASSFSRHSNEQYF.

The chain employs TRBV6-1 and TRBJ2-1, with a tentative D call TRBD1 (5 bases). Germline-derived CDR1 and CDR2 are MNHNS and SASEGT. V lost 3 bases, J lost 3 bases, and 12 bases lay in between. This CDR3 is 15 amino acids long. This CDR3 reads CASSDEGQGYNEQFF. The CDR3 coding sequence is TGTGCCAGCAGTGATGAAGGGCAGGGCTACAATGAGCAGTTCTTC.

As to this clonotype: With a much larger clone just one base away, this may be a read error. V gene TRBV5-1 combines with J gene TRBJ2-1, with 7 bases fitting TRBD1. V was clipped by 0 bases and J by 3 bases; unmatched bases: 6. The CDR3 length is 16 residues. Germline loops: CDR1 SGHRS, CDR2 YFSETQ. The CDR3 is CASSLGQGPYYNEQFF. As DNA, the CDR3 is TGCGCCAGCAGCTTGGGACAGGGTCCCTACTACAATGAGCAGTTCTTC.

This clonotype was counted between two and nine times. The CDR3 region is CASSLGGQTGELFF. DNA for the CDR3: TGTGCCAGCAGCTTAGGTGGACAGACCGGGGAGCTGTTTTTT. The genes are TRBV11-3 and TRBJ2-2; D is perhaps TRBD1 (6 bases). This CDR3 is built from 14 residues. The germline CDR1 and CDR2 sequences are SGHNT and YENEEA. V was pared by 1 base and J by 5 bases, with 8 bases between. The complete variable domain, with remaining parts taken from reference TRBV11-3 and TRBJ2-2, reads EAGVVQSPRYKIIEKKQPVAFWCNPISGHNTLYWYLQNLGQGPELLIRYENEEAVDDSQLPKDRFSAERLKGVDSTLKIQPAELGDSAVYLCASSLGGQTGELFFGEGSRLTVL.

The CDR3 DNA reads TGTGCCAGCAGCTTTACTAGCGGGAGGTCCTACGAGCAGTACTTC. Amino acid sequence: CASSFTSGRSYEQYF. This sequence joins TRBV7-2 and TRBJ2-7; 12 bases fit TRBD2. Per germline, CDR1 SGHTA and CDR2 FQGNSA. This CDR3 region has 15 residues. The V and J ends lost 3 bases and 1 base, in that order; junction bases with no gene match: 1.

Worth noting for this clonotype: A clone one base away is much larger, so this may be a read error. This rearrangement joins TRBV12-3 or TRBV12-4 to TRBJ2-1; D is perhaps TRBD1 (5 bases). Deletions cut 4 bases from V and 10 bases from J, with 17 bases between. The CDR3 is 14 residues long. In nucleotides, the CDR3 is TGTGCCAGCAGTTACAGGTACCTCTCCTACGAGCAGTTCTTC. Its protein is CASSYRYLSYEQFF.

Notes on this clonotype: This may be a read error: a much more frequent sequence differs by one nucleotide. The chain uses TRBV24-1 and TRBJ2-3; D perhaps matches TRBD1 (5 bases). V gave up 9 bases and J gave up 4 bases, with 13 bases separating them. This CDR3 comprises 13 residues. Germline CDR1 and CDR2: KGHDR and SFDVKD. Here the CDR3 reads CATGVGVPDTQYF. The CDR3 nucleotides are TGTGCCACCGGAGTAGGGGTCCCAGATACGCAGTATTTT.

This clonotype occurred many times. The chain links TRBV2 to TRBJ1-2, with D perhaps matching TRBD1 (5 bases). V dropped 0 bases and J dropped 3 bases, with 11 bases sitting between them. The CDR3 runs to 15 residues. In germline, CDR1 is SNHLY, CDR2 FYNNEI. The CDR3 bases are TGTGCCAGCAGTGAAGCATCGGGCAGGGACTATGGCTACACCTTC. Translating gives CASSEASGRDYGYTF. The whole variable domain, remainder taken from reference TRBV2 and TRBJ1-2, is EPEVTQTPSHQVTQMGQEVILRCVPISNHLYFYWYRQILGQKVEFLVSFYNNEISEKSEIFDDQFSVERPDGSNFTLKIRSTKLEDSAMYFCASSEASGRDYGYTFGSGTRLTVV.

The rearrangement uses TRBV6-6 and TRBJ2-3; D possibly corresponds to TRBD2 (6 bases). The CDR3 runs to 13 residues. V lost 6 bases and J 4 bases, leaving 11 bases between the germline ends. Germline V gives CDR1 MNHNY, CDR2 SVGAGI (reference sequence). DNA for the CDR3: TGTGCCAGCAGGTTAAGGAGGGCAGATACGCAGTATTTT. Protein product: CASRLRRADTQYF.

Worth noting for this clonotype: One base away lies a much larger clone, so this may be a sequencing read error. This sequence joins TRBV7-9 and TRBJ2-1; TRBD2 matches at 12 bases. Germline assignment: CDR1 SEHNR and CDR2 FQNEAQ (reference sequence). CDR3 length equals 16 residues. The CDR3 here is CTSSLGRTSGTNEQFF. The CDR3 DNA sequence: TGTACCAGCAGCTTAGGGCGGACTAGCGGGACTAATGAGCAGTTCTTC.

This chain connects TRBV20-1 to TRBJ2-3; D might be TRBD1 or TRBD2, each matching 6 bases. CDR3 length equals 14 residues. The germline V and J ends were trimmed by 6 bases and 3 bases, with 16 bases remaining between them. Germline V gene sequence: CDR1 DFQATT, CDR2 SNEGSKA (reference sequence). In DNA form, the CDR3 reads TGCAGTGCGCCGGGTGGGGGGCGGACAGATACGCAGTATTTT. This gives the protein CSAPGGGRTDTQYF.

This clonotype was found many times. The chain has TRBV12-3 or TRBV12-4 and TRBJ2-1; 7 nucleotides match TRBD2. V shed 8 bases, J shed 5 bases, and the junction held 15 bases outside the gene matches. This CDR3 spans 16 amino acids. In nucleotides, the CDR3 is TGTGCCAGCGCCCGGACTAGAGGGAGGGCAAACAATGAGCAGTTCTTC. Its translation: CASARTRGRANNEQFF.

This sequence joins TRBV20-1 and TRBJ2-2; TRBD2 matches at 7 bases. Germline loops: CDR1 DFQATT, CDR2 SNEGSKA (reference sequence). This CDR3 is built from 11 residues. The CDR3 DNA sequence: TGCAGCCGACTAGCCGGCGGGGAGCTGTTTTTT. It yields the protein CSRLAGGELFF.

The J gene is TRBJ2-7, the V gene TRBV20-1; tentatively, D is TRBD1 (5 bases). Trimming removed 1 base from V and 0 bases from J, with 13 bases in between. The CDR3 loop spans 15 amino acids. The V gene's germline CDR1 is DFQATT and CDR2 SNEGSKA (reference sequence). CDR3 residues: CSARAHRPSSYEQYF. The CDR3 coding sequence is TGCAGTGCTAGAGCCCACAGGCCTAGCTCCTACGAGCAGTACTTC.

DNA for the CDR3: TGTGCCACCAGGACAGGTCCAACTAATGAAAAACTGTTTTTT. It codes for CATRTGPTNEKLFF. The J gene is TRBJ1-4, the V gene TRBV15; perhaps TRBD1 as D (6 bases). The CDR3 has 14 residues. V shed 6 bases and J shed 0 bases, with 8 bases lying between them. Germline CDR1 reads LNHNV; CDR2 reads YYDKDF (reference sequence).

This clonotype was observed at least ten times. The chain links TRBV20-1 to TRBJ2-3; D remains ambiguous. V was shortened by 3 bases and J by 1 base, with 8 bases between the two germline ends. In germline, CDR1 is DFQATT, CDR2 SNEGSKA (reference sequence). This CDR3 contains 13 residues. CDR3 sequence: CSARRQRTDTQYF. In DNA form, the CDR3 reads TGCAGTGCTAGGAGGCAGCGCACAGATACGCAGTATTTT.

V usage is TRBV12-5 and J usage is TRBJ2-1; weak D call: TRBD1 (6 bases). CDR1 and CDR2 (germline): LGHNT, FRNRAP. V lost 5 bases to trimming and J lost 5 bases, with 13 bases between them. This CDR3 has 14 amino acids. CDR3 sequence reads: CASGPTGWDNEQFF. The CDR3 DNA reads TGTGCTAGTGGTCCAACAGGGTGGGACAATGAGCAGTTCTTC.

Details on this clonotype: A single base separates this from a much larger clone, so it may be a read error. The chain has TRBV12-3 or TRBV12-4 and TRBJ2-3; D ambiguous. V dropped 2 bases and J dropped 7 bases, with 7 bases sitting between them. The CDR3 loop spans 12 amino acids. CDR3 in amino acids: CASSLRDYTQYF. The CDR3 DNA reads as TGTGCCAGCAGTTTAAGAGATTATACGCAGTATTTT.

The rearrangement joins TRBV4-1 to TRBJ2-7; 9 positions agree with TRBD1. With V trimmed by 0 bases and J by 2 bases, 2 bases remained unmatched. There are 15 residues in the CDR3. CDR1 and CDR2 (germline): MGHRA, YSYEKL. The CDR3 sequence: CASSQDGTGTYEQYF. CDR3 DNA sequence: TGCGCCAGCAGCCAAGATGGGACAGGGACCTACGAGCAGTACTTC.

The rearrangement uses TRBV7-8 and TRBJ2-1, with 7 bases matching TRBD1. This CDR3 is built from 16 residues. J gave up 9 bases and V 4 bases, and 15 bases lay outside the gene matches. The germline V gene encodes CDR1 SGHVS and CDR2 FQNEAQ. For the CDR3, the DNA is TGTGCCAGCAGCTCCCGACAGGGATTAGCAACAGGTGAGCAGTTCTTC. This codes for CASSSRQGLATGEQFF.

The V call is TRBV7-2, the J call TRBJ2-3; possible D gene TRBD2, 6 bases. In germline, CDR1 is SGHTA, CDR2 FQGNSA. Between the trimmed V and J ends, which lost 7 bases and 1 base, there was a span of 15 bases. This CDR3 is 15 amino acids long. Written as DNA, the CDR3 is TGTGCCAGCAACTCCCCGGGACTCGGCACAGATACGCAGTATTTT. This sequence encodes CASNSPGLGTDTQYF.

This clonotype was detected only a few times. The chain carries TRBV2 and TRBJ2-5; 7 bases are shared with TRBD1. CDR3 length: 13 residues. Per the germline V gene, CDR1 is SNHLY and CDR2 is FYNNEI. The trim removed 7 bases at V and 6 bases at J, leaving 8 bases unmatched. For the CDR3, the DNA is TGTGCCAGCAACGGACAGGTGCAACAGACCCAGTACTTC. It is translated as CASNGQVQQTQYF.

CDR3: CASSQTHPRGSSYNEQFF. The CDR3 region has the DNA TGTGCCAGCAGCCAAACACACCCACGGGGGAGCTCCTACAATGAGCAGTTCTTC. This chain uses TRBV3-1 with TRBJ2-1; D might be TRBD2 (6 bases). The germline V gene encodes CDR1 LGHDT and CDR2 YNNKEL (reference sequence). This CDR3 has 18 amino acids. Trimming took off 2 bases at V and 0 bases at J, with 17 bases between the two ends.

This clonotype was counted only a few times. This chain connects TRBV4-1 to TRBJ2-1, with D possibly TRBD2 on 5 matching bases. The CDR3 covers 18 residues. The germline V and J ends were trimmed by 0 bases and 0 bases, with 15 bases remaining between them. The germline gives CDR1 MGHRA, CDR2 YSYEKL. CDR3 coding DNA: TGCGCCAGCAGCCAAGATTCGGGCGAGCGGAGCTCCTACAATGAGCAGTTCTTC. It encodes CASSQDSGERSSYNEQFF.

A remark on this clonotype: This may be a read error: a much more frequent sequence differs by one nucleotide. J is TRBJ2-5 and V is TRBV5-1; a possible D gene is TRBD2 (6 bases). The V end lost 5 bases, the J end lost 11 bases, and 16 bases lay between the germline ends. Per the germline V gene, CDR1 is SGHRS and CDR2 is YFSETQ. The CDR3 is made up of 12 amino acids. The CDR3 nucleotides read TGCGCCAGCAGAACGTCCGGAGGGGAGCAGTACTTC. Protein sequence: CASRTSGGEQYF.

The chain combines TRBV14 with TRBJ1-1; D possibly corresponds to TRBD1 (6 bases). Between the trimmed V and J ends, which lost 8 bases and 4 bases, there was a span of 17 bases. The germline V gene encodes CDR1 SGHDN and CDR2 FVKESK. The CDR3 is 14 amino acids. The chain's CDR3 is CASPIPGVGTEAFF. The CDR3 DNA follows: TGTGCCAGCCCAATTCCAGGGGTGGGCACTGAAGCTTTCTTT.

The CDR3 here is CASSQAAGTEQYF. The CDR3 DNA reads TGTGCCAGCAGCCAAGCGGCAGGAACCGAGCAGTACTTC. This chain uses TRBV4-2 with TRBJ2-7; D uncertain. Trimming shortened V by 1 base and J by 6 bases, and 10 bases separated the two germline ends. Per germline, CDR1 LGHNA and CDR2 YNFKEQ. This CDR3 region has 13 residues.

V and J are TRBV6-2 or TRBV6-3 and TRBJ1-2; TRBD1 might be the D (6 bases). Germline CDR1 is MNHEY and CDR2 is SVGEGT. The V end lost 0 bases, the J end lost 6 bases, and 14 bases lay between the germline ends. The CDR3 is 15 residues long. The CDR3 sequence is CASSYSGRGDHGYTF. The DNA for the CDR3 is TGTGCCAGCAGTTACTCGGGCAGGGGCGATCATGGCTACACCTTC.

DNA for the CDR3: TGTGCCAGCAGCTTAGAGGGCCGAAACTATAATTCACCCCTCCACTTT. Protein: CASSLEGRNYNSPLHF. The chain couples TRBV7-6 to TRBJ1-6, with D unresolved. Germline assignment: CDR1 SGHVS and CDR2 FNYEAQ. Trimming pared 1 base from V and 3 bases from J, leaving 10 bases between. CDR3 length: 16 amino acids.